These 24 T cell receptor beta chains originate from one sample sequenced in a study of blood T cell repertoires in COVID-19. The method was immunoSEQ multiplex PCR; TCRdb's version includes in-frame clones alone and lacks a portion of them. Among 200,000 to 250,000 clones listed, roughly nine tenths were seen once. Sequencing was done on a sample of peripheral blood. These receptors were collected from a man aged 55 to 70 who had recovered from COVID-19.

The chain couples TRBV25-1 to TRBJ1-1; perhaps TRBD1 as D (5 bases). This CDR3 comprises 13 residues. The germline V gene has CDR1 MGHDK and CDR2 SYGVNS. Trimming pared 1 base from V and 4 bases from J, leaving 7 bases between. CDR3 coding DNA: TGTGCCAGCAGTGAATGGGGGGGCACTGAAGCTTTCTTT. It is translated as CASSEWGGTEAFF.

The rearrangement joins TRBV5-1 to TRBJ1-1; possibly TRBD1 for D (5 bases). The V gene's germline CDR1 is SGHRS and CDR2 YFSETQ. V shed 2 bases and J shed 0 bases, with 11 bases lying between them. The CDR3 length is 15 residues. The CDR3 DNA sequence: TGCGCCAGCAGCTTTATCGCAGGGATGAACACTGAAGCTTTCTTT. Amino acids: CASSFIAGMNTEAFF.

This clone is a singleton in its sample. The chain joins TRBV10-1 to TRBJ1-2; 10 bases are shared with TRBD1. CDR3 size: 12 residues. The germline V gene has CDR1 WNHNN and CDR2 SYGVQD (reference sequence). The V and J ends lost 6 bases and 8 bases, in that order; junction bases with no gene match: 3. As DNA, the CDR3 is TGCGCCAGCAGAGGACAGGGGGAGGGCTACACCTTC. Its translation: CASRGQGEGYTF.

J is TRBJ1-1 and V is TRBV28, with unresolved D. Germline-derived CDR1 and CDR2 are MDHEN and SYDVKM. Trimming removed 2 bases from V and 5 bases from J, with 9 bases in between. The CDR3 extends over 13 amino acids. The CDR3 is CASSLLGRTEAFF. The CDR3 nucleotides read TGTGCCAGCAGTTTACTCGGTAGAACTGAAGCTTTCTTT.

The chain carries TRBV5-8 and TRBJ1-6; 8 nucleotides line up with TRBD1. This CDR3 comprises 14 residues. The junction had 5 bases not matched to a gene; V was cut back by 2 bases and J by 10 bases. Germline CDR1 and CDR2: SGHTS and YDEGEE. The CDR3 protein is CASSFGQGESPLHF. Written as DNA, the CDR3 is TGTGCCAGCAGCTTCGGACAGGGAGAGTCACCCCTCCACTTT.

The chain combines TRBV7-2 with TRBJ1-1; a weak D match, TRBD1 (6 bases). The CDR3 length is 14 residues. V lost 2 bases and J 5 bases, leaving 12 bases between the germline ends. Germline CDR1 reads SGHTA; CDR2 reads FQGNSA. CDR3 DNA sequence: TGTGCCAGCAGCTTATCAGGGGTTTGGACTGAAGCTTTCTTT. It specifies CASSLSGVWTEAFF.

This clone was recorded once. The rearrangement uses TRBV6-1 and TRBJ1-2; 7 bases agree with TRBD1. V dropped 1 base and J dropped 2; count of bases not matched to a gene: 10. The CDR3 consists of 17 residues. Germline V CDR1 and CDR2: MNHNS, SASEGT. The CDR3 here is CASSEGTGIRSNYGYTF. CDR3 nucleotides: TGTGCCAGCAGTGAAGGGACAGGAATTCGGTCCAACTATGGCTACACCTTC.

In DNA form, the CDR3 reads TGTGCCAGCACCAACTACCCACCGGACAGGGGGCGGGTCGGGGAGCTGTTTTTT. Amino acids: CASTNYPPDRGRVGELFF. This chain joins TRBV11-2 and TRBJ2-2, with 11 positions matching TRBD1. In germline, CDR1 is SGHAT, CDR2 FQNNGV. The CDR3 runs 18 residues. J lost 7 bases, V lost 7 bases, and 17 bases had no gene match.

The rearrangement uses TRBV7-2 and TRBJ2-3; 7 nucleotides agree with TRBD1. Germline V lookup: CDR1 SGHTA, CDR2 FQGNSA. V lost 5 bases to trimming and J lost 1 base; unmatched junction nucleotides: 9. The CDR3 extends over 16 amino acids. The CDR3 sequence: CASSRRRGPGTDTQYF. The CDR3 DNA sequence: TGTGCCAGCAGCCGCCGTAGGGGGCCGGGCACAGATACGCAGTATTTT.

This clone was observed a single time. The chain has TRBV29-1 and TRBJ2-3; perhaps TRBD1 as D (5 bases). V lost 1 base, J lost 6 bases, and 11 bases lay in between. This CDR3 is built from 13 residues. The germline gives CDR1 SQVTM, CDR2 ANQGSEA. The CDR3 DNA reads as TGCAGCGTTGAAGGGACAAAGGGGGATACGCAGTATTTT. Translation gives CSVEGTKGDTQYF.

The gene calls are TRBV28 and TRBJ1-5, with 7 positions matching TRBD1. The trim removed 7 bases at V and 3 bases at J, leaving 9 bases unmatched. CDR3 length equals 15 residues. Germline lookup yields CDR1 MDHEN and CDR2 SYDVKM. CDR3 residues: CASTPMTGTNQPQHF. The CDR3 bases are TGTGCCAGCACTCCGATGACAGGGACCAATCAGCCCCAGCATTTT.

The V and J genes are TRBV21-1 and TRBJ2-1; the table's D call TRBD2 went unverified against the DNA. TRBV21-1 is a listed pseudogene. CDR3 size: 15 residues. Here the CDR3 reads CASSKERGGINEQFF. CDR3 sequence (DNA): TGTGCCAGCAGCAAAGAAAGGGGAGGAATCAATGAGCAGTTCTTC.

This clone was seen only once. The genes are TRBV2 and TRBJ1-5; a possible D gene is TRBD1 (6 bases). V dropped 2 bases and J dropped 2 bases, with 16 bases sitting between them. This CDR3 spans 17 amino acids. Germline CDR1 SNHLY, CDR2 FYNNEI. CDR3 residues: CASSEPPPGGGNQPQHF. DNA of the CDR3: TGTGCCAGCAGTGAACCTCCGCCGGGGGGCGGCAATCAGCCCCAGCATTTT.

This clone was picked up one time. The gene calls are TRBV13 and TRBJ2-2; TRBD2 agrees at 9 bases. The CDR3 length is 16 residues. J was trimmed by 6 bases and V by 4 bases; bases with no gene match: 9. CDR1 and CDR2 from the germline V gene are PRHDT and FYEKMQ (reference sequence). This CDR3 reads CASSSPGTSLPGELFF. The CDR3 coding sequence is TGTGCCAGCAGCTCGCCCGGGACTAGCCTCCCCGGGGAGCTGTTTTTT.

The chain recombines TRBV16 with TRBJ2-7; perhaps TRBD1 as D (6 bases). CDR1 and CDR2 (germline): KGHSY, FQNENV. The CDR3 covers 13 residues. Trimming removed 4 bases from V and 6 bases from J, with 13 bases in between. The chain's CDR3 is CASSPRGSAEQYF. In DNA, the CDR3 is TGTGCCAGCAGCCCCAGGGGCTCGGCCGAGCAGTACTTC.

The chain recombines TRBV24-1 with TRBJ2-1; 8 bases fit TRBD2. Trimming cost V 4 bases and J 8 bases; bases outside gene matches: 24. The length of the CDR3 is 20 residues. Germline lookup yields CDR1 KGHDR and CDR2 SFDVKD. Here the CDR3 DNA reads TGTGCCACCAGTGACCCCGGGACTAGGGGGGGAACTTTCTTCTGGGATGAGCAGTTCTTC. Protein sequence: CATSDPGTRGGTFFWDEQFF.

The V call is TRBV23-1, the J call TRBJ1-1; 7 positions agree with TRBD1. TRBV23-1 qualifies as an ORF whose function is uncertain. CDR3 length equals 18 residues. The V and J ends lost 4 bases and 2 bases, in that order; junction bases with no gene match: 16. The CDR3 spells CASSRLGSQGSFNTEAFF. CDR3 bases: TGCGCCAGCAGTCGTTTGGGGTCACAGGGGTCCTTTAACACTGAAGCTTTCTTT.

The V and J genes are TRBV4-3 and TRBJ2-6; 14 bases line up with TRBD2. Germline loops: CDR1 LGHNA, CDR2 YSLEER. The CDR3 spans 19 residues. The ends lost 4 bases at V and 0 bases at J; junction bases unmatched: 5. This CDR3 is CASSPAGLAGGSGANVLTF. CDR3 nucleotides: TGCGCCAGCAGCCCAGCCGGACTAGCGGGGGGCTCTGGGGCCAACGTCCTGACTTTC.

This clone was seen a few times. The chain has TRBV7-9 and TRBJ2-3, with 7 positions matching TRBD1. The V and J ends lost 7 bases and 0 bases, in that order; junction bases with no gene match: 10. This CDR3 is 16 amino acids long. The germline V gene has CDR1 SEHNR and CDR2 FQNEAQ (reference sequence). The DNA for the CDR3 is TGTGCCAGCACCCCAACGGGACAGATTAGCACAGATACGCAGTATTTT. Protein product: CASTPTGQISTDTQYF.

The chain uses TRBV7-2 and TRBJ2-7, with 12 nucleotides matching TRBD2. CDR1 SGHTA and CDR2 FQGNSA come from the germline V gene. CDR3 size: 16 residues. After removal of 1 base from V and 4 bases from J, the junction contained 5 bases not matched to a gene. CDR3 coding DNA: TGTGCCAGCAGCTTAGATAGACTAGCGGGAGTGTACGAGCAGTACTTC. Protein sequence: CASSLDRLAGVYEQYF.

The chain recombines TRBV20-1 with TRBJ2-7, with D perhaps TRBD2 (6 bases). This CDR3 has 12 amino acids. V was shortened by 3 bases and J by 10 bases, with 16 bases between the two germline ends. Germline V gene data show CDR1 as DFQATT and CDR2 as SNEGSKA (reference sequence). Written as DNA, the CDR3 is TGCAGTGCTAGTAGAATAGCGGACATCCAGTACTTC. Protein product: CSASRIADIQYF.

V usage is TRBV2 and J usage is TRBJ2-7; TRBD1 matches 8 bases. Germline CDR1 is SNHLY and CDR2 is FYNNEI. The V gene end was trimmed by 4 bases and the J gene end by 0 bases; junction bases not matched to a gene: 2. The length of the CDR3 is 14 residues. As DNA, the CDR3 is TGTGCCAGCAGTGGACAGGGGAGCTCCTACGAGCAGTACTTC. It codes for CASSGQGSSYEQYF.

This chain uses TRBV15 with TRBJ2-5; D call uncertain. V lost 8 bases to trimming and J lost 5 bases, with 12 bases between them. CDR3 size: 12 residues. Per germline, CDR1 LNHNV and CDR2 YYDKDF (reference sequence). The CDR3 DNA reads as TGTGCCACCGCACTACCGCGGGAGACCCAGTACTTC. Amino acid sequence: CATALPRETQYF.

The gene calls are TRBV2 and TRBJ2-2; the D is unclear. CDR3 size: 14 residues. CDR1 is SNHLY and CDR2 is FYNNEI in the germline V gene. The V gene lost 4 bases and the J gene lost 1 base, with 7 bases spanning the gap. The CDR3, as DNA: TGTGCCAGCAGTGTTCGCAGGAACACCGGGGAGCTGTTTTTT. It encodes CASSVRRNTGELFF. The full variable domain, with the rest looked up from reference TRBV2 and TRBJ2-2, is EPEVTQTPSHQVTQMGQEVILRCVPISNHLYFYWYRQILGQKVEFLVSFYNNEISEKSEIFDDQFSVERPDGSNFTLKIRSTKLEDSAMYFCASSVRRNTGELFFGEGSRLTVL.